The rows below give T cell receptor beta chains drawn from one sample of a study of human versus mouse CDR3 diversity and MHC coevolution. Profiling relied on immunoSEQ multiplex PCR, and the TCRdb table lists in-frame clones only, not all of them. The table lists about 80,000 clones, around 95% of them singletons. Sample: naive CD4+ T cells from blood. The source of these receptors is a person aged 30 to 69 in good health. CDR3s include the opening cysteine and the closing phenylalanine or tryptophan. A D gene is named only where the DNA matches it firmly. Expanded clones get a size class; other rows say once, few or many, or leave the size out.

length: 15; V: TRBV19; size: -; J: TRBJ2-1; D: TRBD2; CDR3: CASSVSGISYNEQFF; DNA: TGTGCCAGTAGCGTTAGCGGGATTTCCTACAATGAGCAGTTCTTC
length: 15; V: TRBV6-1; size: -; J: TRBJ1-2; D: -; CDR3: CASSEGVGANYGYTF; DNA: TGTGCCAGCAGTGAAGGGGTAGGGGCTAACTATGGCTACACCTTC
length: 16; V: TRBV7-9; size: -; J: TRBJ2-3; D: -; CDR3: CASSLYTRASTDTQYF; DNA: TGTGCCAGCAGCTTATACACCAGGGCTAGCACAGATACGCAGTATTTT
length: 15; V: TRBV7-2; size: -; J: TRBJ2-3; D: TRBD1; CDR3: CASSLAGQGTDTQYF; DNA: TGTGCCAGCAGCTTAGCGGGACAGGGCACAGATACGCAGTATTTT
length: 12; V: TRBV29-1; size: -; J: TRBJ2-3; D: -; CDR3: CSVGGPPDTQYF; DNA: TGCAGCGTGGGGGGGCCCCCAGATACGCAGTATTTT
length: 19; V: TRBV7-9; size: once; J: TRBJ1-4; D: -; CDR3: CASTHIRDKGPFFGEKLFF; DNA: TGTGCCAGCACCCACATCCGGGACAAGGGCCCTTTTTTTGGTGAAAAACTGTTTTTT
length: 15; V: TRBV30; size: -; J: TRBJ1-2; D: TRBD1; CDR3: CAWTLQGAVSSGYTF; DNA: TGTGCCTGGACTTTACAGGGGGCTGTTTCGTCTGGCTACACCTTC
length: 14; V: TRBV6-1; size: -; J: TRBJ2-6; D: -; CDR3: CATQWGPGANVLTF; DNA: TGTGCCACTCAATGGGGGCCTGGGGCCAACGTCCTGACTTTC
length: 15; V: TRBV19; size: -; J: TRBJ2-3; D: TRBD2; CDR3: CASSMTSGITDTQYF; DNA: TGTGCCAGTAGTATGACTAGCGGGATTACAGATACGCAGTATTTT
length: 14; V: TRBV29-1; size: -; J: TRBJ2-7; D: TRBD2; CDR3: CSVEKTGGGYEQYF; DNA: TGCAGCGTTGAAAAAACTGGGGGGGGATACGAGCAGTACTTC
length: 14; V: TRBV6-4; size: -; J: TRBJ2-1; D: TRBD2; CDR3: CASSRTSGYNEQFF; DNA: TGTGCCAGCAGTAGGACTAGCGGCTACAATGAGCAGTTCTTC
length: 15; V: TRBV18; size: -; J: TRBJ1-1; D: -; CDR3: CASSPSKEVNTEAFF; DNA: TGTGCCAGCTCACCCTCAAAGGAGGTGAACACTGAAGCTTTCTTT
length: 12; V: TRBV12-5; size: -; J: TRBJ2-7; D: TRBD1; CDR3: CASGLSDRKQYF; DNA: TGTGCTAGTGGTTTGTCGGACAGGAAGCAGTACTTC
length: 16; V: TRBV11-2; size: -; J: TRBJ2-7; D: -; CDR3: CASSPHGAGDSYEQYF; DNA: TGTGCCAGCAGCCCCCATGGGGCAGGAGACTCCTACGAGCAGTACTTC
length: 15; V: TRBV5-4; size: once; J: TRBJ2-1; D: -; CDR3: CASSSGGTQPGEQFF; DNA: TGTGCCAGCAGCTCTGGGGGGACTCAGCCAGGGGAGCAGTTCTTC
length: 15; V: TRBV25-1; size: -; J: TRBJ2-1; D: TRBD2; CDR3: CASSELGLAAHEQFF; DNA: TGTGCCAGCAGTGAATTGGGACTAGCGGCCCATGAGCAGTTCTTC
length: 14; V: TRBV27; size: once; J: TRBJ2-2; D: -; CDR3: CASSLLRNTGELFF; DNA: TGTGCCAGCAGTTTACTGAGAAACACCGGGGAGCTGTTTTTT
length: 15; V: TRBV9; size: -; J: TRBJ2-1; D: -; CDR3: CASSVLAASYNEQFF; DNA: TGTGCCAGCAGCGTTTTAGCGGCCTCCTACAATGAGCAGTTCTTC
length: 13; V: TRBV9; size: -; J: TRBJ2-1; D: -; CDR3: CASSVDDTNEQFF; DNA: TGTGCCAGCAGCGTAGACGACACCAATGAGCAGTTCTTC
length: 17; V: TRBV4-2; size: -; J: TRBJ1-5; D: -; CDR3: CASSQDPPGVSNQPQHF; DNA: TGTGCCAGCAGCCAAGACCCCCCGGGGGTTAGCAATCAGCCCCAGCATTTT
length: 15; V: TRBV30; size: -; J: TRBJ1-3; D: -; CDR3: CAWSVRQGTGNTIYF; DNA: TGTGCCTGGAGTGTACGTCAGGGCACTGGAAACACCATATATTTT
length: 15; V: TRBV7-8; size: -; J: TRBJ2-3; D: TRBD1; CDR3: CASSRTGQTTDTQYF; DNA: TGTGCCAGCAGCCGGACAGGGCAGACCACAGATACGCAGTATTTT
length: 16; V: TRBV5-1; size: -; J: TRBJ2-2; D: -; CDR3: CASSLAWREDTGELFF; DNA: TGCGCCAGCAGCTTGGCCTGGAGGGAGGACACCGGGGAGCTGTTTTTT
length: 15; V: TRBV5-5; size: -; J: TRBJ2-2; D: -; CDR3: CASSPPGQNTGELFF; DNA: TGTGCCAGCAGCCCGCCGGGACAGAACACCGGGGAGCTGTTTTTT
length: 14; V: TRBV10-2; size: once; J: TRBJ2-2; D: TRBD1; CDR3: CASSMTGGTGELFF; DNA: TGCGCCAGCAGTATGACAGGGGGCACCGGGGAGCTGTTTTTT